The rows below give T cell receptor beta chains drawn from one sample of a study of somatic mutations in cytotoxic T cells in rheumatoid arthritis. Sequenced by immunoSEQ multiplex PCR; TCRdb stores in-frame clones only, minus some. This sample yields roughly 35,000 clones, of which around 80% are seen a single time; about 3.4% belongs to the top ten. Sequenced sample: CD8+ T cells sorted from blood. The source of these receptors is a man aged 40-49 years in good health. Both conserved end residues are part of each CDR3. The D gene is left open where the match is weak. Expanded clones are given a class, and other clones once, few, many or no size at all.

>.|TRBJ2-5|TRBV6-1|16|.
TGTGCCAGCAGTGCCATCACCGGGGGGCAGCGGGAGACCCAGTACTTC
CASSAITGGQRETQYF
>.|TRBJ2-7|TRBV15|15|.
TGTGCCACCAGCCACCCTACAGGGTACTCTTACGAGCAGTACTTC
CATSHPTGYSYEQYF
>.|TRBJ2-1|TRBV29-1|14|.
TGCAGCGTTGTTACGCCGATGGGGTACAATGAGCAGTTCTTC
CSVVTPMGYNEQFF
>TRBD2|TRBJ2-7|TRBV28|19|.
TGTGCCAGCAGTTTGATGGGCGCATTGATAGCGGGAGGGCCAGGGGAGCAGTACTTC
CASSLMGALIAGGPGEQYF
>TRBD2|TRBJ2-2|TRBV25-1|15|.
TGTGCCAGCCAGTTGGCGGGGAGGGACACCGGGGAGCTGTTTTTT
CASQLAGRDTGELFF
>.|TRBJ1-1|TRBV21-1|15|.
TGTGCCAGCAGCAGCTACCGGGATAGGAACACTGAAGCTTTCTTT
CASSSYRDRNTEAFF
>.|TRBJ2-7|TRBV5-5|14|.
TGTGCCAGCAGCTTGGAGGGCGGTACCTACGAGCAGTACTTC
CASSLEGGTYEQYF
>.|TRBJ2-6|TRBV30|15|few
TGTGCCTGGGGCCCGGGCGGCTCTGGGGCCAACGTCCTGACTTTC
CAWGPGGSGANVLTF
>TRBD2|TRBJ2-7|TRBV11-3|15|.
TGTGCCAGCAGCCGCGGGACTAGCGGGCTCTACGAGCAGTACTTC
CASSRGTSGLYEQYF
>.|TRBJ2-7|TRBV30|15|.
TGTGCCAGTAACCCCCGGGACACCCCGACCTGGGAGCAGTACTTC
CASNPRDTPTWEQYF
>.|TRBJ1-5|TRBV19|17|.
TGTGCCAGTAGTTCCCTAGCGACGCAAAATAGCAATCAGCCCCAGCATTTT
CASSSLATQNSNQPQHF
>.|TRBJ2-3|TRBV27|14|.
TGTGCCAGCAGTCCCTCACCAGGCGCAGATACGCAGTATTTT
CASSPSPGADTQYF
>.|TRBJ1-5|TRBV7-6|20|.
TGTGCCAGCAGCCTATCATCACCGGACCTCGGATATGATAGCAATCAGCCCCAGCATTTT
CASSLSSPDLGYDSNQPQHF
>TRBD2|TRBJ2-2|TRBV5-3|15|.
TGTGCCAGAAGCCGATTAGCGGGTGCCACCGGGGAGCTGTTTTTT
CARSRLAGATGELFF
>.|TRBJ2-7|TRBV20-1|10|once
TGCAGTGCCGGCACCTACGAGCAGTACTTC
CSAGTYEQYF
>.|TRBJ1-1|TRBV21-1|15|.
TGTGCCAGCAGCAAAAGCCGGGACCGGAACACTGAAGCTTTCTTT
CASSKSRDRNTEAFF
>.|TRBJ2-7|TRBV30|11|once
TGTGCCTGGAGTGAGGCATACGAGCAGTACTTC
CAWSEAYEQYF
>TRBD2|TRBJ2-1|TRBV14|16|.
TGTGCCAGCAGCCAAGGCACGGGGGGCTCCTACAATGAGCAGTTCTTC
CASSQGTGGSYNEQFF
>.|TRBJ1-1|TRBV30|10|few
TGTGCCTGGAGTGACTCTGAAGCTTTCTTT
CAWSDSEAFF
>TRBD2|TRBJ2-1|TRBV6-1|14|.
TGTGCCAGCACGGCGGGAGACTCCTACAATGAGCAGTTCTTC
CASTAGDSYNEQFF
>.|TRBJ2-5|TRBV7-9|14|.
TGTGCCAGCAGCTTAGCTAGCGGCCAAGAGACCCAGTACTTC
CASSLASGQETQYF
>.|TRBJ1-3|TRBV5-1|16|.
TGCGCCACCAATTGGAACAGGGCCGACTCTGGAAACACCATATATTTT
CATNWNRADSGNTIYF
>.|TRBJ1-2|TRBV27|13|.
TGTGCCAGCAGTTTATCCGGGGGCTATGGCTACACCTTC
CASSLSGGYGYTF
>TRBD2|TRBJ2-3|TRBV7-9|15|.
TGTGCCAGCAGCCTTGGACTAGCGGACACAGATACGCAGTATTTT
CASSLGLADTDTQYF
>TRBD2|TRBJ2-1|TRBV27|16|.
TGTGCCAGCAGTGGAATAGCGGGAGGGCCCAACAATGAGCAGTTCTTC
CASSGIAGGPNNEQFF
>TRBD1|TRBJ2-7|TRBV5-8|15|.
TGTGCCAGCAGCAGCGAAAGGACAGGGGACTACGAGCAGTACTTC
CASSSERTGDYEQYF
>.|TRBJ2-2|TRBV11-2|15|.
TGTGCCAGCAGCTGGGGGTCGACGAACACCGGGGAGCTGTTTTTT
CASSWGSTNTGELFF